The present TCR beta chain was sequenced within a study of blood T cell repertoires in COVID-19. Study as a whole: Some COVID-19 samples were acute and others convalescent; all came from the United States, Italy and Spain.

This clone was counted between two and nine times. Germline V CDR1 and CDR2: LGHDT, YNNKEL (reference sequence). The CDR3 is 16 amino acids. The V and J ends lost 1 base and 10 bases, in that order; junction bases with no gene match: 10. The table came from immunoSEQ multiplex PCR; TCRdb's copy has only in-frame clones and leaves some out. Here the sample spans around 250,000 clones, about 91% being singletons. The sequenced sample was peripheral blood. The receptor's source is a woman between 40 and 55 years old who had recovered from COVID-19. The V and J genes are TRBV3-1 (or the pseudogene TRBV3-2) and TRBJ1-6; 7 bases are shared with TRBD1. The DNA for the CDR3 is TGTGCCAGCAGCCAAGGGGCCGGGACAGTTGGGTCACCCCTCCACTTT. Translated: CASSQGAGTVGSPLHF.